The T cell receptor (beta chain) under discussion was sequenced for a study of cytomegalovirus exposure and HLA in healthy donors. Notes on the study in general: Data from an earlier analysis indicated that most TCR beta V segments were productive either about 87% or about 30% of the time. Across donors, sequencing depth was assumed by presence/absence analyses to be roughly uniform. Many donors shared some public TCRs, even though most TCR sequences were rare.

Regarding this clone: The antigen is undetermined.

PCR employed 60 Vbeta and 13 Jbeta primers. Repertoires were generated with immunoSEQ multiplex PCR, while TCRdb's copy carries only in-frame clones and drops some. The repertoire has some 160,000 clones, about 72% of them found once; the top ten carry 1.4% to 1.5%. Germline loops: CDR1 SGDLS, CDR2 YYNGEE. The CDR3 extends over 15 amino acids. The V and J ends lost 0 bases and 5 bases respectively, with 9 bases between them. The rearrangement joins TRBV9 to TRBJ1-6; no firm D call. Sequencing input: PBMCs. The sequence was obtained from a male donor in good health and CMV-seronegative. The CDR3 coding sequence is TGTGCCAGCAGCGTAGGTTTCAGTAATAATTCACCCCTCCACTTT. This codes for CASSVGFSNNSPLHF.